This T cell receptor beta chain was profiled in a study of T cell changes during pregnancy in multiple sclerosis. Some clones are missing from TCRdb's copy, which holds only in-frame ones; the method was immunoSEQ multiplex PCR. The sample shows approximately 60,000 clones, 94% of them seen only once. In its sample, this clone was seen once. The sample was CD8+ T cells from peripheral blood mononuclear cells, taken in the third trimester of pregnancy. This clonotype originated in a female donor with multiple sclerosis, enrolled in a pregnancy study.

CDR3 DNA: TGTGCAAGTCGCTTAGGGTTGACAGGGGGTAAGGGAAACACCATATATTTT. Translation gives CASRLGLTGGKGNTIYF. This rearrangement joins TRBV12-2 to TRBJ1-3; the table assigns TRBD1, which was not confirmed against the DNA. TRBV12-2 is noted as a pseudogene. The CDR3 length is 17 residues.